Listed below are T cell receptor beta chains from one sample, sequenced in a study of Ad26.COV2.S vaccination and SARS-CoV-2 variants. The method was immunoSEQ multiplex PCR; TCRdb's version includes in-frame clones alone and lacks a portion of them. This sample has about 420,000 clones, with 88% found just once. The sequencing used peripheral blood, collected in a trial of Ad26.COV2.S vaccine versus placebo. Receptors were obtained from a person between 18 and 65 years old who received the Ad26.COV2.S COVID-19 vaccine or a placebo. CDR3s include the opening cysteine and the closing phenylalanine or tryptophan. Where a row states a size, it is once, few, many or the class of an expanded clone; other rows omit it.

clone size,V gene,J gene,CDR3 protein
-,TRBV7-3,TRBJ2-7,CASSLDPGPSYEQYF
-,TRBV5-1,TRBJ2-3,CASSWIGQGTDTQYF
-,TRBV15,TRBJ2-1,CATSREVNWANEQFF
-,TRBV6-1,TRBJ2-2,CASSDWGEGKETGELFF
once,TRBV5-4,TRBJ2-3,CASSLDRTEADTQYF
-,TRBV5-5,TRBJ1-5,CASSSAGQGGDQPQHF
few,TRBV25-1,TRBJ1-3,CASSENRAGGNTIYF
-,TRBV5-1,TRBJ2-5,CASSFLPGDQETQYF
-,TRBV20-1,TRBJ2-1,CSASRLAGGRAFNEQFF
once,TRBV6-2/TRBV6-3,TRBJ2-2,CASSYYPPGPAGELFF
-,TRBV6-2/TRBV6-3,TRBJ1-5,CASSYSGVGYSNQPQHF
-,TRBV6-5,TRBJ1-2,CASSRRGIVSGYTF
-,TRBV12-3/TRBV12-4,TRBJ2-5,CASSRTGGTQYF
-,TRBV30,TRBJ1-5,CAWSAGISNQPQHF
once,TRBV10-3,TRBJ2-5,CAIGRGGEEETQYF
-,TRBV28,TRBJ2-1,CASSLTPRGEQFF